A selection of T cell receptor beta chains follows, all from one sample in a study of shared clonotypes between healthy human individuals. Produced via immunoSEQ multiplex PCR; TCRdb's table is partial and in-frame only. Seen here are about 2.4 million clones, 93% observed once, and the top ten hold approximately 0.35%. Sequencing was performed on naive CD4+ T cells from PBMCs. These receptors were taken from a man in his late teens or twenties in good health. Some clones in this sample may be carry-over from other donors' samples. CDR3s include the opening cysteine and the closing phenylalanine or tryptophan. Fields, in order: clone size, D gene, J gene, V gene, CDR3 length, CDR3 protein, CDR3 DNA. The D gene is left open where the match is weak. The listing skips clone size in some rows; elsewhere it reads once, few, many or a size class.

. | . | TRBJ1-1 | TRBV6-5 | 14 | CASSDRGGNTEAFF | TGTGCCAGCAGTGACCGGGGGGGGAACACTGAAGCTTTCTTT
. | TRBD2 | TRBJ2-1 | TRBV7-6 | 16 | CASSLAIMAGTSLLFF | TGTGCCAGCAGCTTAGCGATTATGGCCGGGACTAGCTTATTGTTCTTC
once | TRBD1 | TRBJ1-5 | TRBV30 | 13 | CAWGQGVGQPQHF | TGTGCCTGGGGACAGGGGGTTGGCCAGCCCCAGCATTTT
. | TRBD1 | TRBJ2-7 | TRBV28 | 15 | CASSTDRDSNYEQYF | TGTGCCAGCAGTACCGACCGGGACAGCAACTACGAGCAGTACTTC
. | . | TRBJ1-4 | TRBV18 | 16 | CASSRGQTKVGEKLFF | TGTGCCAGCTCCCGTGGACAGACCAAGGTGGGCGAAAAACTGTTTTTT
. | . | TRBJ1-2 | TRBV28 | 13 | CASTKLGRLSYTF | TGTGCCAGCACCAAACTCGGGCGGCTTAGCTACACCTTC
. | . | TRBJ2-1 | TRBV5-1 | 13 | CASSLGPTTEQFF | TGCGCCAGCAGCTTAGGCCCGACAACCGAGCAGTTCTTC
. | TRBD2 | TRBJ2-3 | TRBV2 | 14 | CASSVQGGRDTQYF | TGTGCCAGCAGTGTCCAGGGAGGGCGAGATACGCAGTATTTT
. | . | TRBJ1-5 | TRBV25-1 | 16 | CASSESGGYSNQPQHF | TGTGCCAGCAGTGAGAGCGGCGGTTATAGCAATCAGCCCCAGCATTTT
. | . | TRBJ2-7 | TRBV4-1 | 13 | CASSQGWGDEQYF | TGCGCCAGCAGCCAAGGTTGGGGAGACGAGCAGTACTTC
. | . | TRBJ2-3 | TRBV11-3 | 13 | CASSSPSTDTQYF | TGTGCCAGCAGCTCGCCATCCACAGATACGCAGTATTTT
. | TRBD1 | TRBJ2-7 | TRBV18 | 14 | CASSRDRGFNEQYF | TGTGCCAGCTCCCGGGACAGGGGGTTCAACGAGCAGTACTTC
. | . | TRBJ2-3 | TRBV7-2 | 12 | CASRSGTDTQYF | TGTGCCAGCAGGTCGGGGACAGATACGCAGTATTTT
. | . | TRBJ2-2 | TRBV30 | 15 | CAWNPGTGRTGELFF | TGTGCCTGGAATCCCGGGACCGGTCGAACCGGGGAGCTGTTTTTT
once | . | TRBJ2-1 | TRBV19 | 13 | CASSINVYNEQFF | TGTGCCAGTAGTATTAACGTCTACAATGAGCAGTTCTTC
. | . | TRBJ2-2 | TRBV18 | 14 | CASSPLSSTGELFF | TGTGCCAGCTCACCACTCTCCAGCACCGGGGAGCTGTTTTTT
. | . | TRBJ2-1 | TRBV18 | 15 | CASSPQGGQYNEQFF | TGTGCCAGCTCACCCCAGGGGGGTCAATACAATGAGCAGTTCTTC
. | TRBD2 | TRBJ2-1 | TRBV28 | 16 | CASSPWTSGRVNEQFF | TGTGCCAGCAGTCCTTGGACTAGCGGGAGGGTAAATGAGCAGTTCTTC
. | . | TRBJ2-7 | TRBV28 | 13 | CASRAGGVHEQYF | TGTGCCAGCCGGGCAGGGGGGGTCCACGAGCAGTACTTC
. | . | TRBJ2-7 | TRBV4-2 | 16 | CASSLNGGASTYEQYF | TGTGCCAGCAGCCTCAATGGGGGGGCTTCAACCTACGAGCAGTACTTC
. | . | TRBJ2-3 | TRBV30 | 13 | CAWTPGAADTQYF | TGTGCCTGGACCCCCGGGGCGGCAGATACGCAGTATTTT
once | TRBD2 | TRBJ2-7 | TRBV7-9 | 15 | CASSLPSGRRNEQYF | TGTGCCAGCAGCCTCCCCAGCGGGAGAAGGAACGAGCAGTACTTC
. | . | TRBJ2-7 | TRBV20-1 | 11 | CSARASGERYF | TGCAGTGCTAGAGCAAGCGGCGAGCGGTACTTC
. | TRBD2 | TRBJ2-5 | TRBV7-6 | 16 | CASSGLASGNRETQYF | TGTGCCAGCAGCGGCCTGGCTAGCGGGAATCGAGAGACCCAGTACTTC
. | . | TRBJ2-5 | TRBV13 | 14 | CASSGDPGRETQYF | TGTGCCAGCAGCGGGGACCCGGGCCGGGAGACCCAGTACTTC
. | TRBD2 | TRBJ2-7 | TRBV28 | 14 | CASRLAGESYEQYF | TGTGCCAGCCGACTGGCGGGAGAGTCGTACGAGCAGTACTTC
. | TRBD2 | TRBJ2-1 | TRBV7-2 | 18 | CASSSRGLAGGPSNEQFF | TGTGCCAGCAGCTCCCGCGGACTAGCGGGAGGGCCTAGCAATGAGCAGTTCTTC
. | . | TRBJ1-4 | TRBV4-2 | 16 | CASSQGRSRDDEKLFF | TGTGCCAGCAGCCAAGGGCGGAGCAGGGACGATGAAAAACTGTTTTTT
. | . | TRBJ2-3 | TRBV7-9 | 13 | CASSSTGRRTQYF | TGTGCCAGCAGCTCGACGGGAAGACGTACGCAGTATTTT
. | TRBD1 | TRBJ2-5 | TRBV9 | 14 | CASSVGTGQETQYF | TGTGCCAGCAGCGTAGGGACAGGGCAAGAGACCCAGTACTTC
. | . | TRBJ1-5 | TRBV6-6 | 15 | CASRVDRNSNQPQHF | TGTGCCAGCAGGGTGGACAGAAATAGCAATCAGCCCCAGCATTTT
. | TRBD2 | TRBJ2-7 | TRBV10-3 | 14 | CAISGLAGHYEQYF | TGTGCCATCAGTGGGCTAGCGGGGCACTACGAGCAGTACTTC
. | TRBD2 | TRBJ2-3 | TRBV4-1 | 18 | CASSLYSPTSGRFDTQYF | TGCGCCAGCAGCCTATACTCCCCTACTAGCGGGAGATTCGATACGCAGTATTTT
few | . | TRBJ1-2 | TRBV5-1 | 13 | CASSLLGGSGYTF | TGCGCCAGCAGCTTGTTAGGGGGTAGCGGCTACACCTTC
. | TRBD1 | TRBJ2-2 | TRBV18 | 14 | CASSPGQLIGELFF | TGTGCCAGCTCACCGGGACAGCTTATCGGGGAGCTGTTTTTT
. | . | TRBJ2-5 | TRBV9 | 13 | CASSRAIQETQYF | TGTGCCAGCAGCCGTGCGATCCAAGAGACCCAGTACTTC
. | TRBD1 | TRBJ1-1 | TRBV6-1 | 13 | CASRQGINTEAFF | TGTGCCAGCAGACAGGGGATAAACACTGAAGCTTTCTTT
. | TRBD1 | TRBJ2-6 | TRBV28 | 20 | CASSFLHQGALPPGANVLTF | TGTGCCAGCAGTTTCCTACACCAGGGGGCGCTCCCTCCTGGGGCCAACGTCCTGACTTTC
. | . | TRBJ1-3 | TRBV5-1 | 14 | CASRPDSSGNTIYF | TGCGCCAGCAGGCCGGACTCCTCTGGAAACACCATATATTTT
. | . | TRBJ2-2 | TRBV7-8 | 13 | CASSYVWTGELFF | TGTGCCAGCAGTTACGTGTGGACCGGGGAGCTGTTTTTT
. | . | TRBJ2-1 | TRBV7-9 | 13 | CASSLNPVGEQFF | TGTGCCAGCAGCTTAAACCCAGTGGGTGAGCAGTTCTTC
. | . | TRBJ2-7 | TRBV5-1 | 12 | CASSSNSYEQYF | TGCGCCAGCAGCTCCAACTCCTACGAGCAGTACTTC
. | . | TRBJ2-7 | TRBV6-5 | 14 | CAISRAAHSYEQYF | TGTGCCATTTCGAGGGCCGCCCACTCCTACGAGCAGTACTTC
. | . | TRBJ2-7 | TRBV18 | 13 | CASSAASSYEQYF | TGTGCCAGCTCAGCCGCATCCTCCTACGAGCAGTACTTC